The clone carrying this TCR beta chain was counted once. Antigen: not known. Only in-frame clones appear in the TCRdb table, and some are missing; sequencing was by immunoSEQ multiplex PCR. The sample holds around 100,000 clones, roughly 94% seen once. This specimen comes from a study of brain T cells in children with intractable seizures. Surgery cases with the highest brain T cell transcript signatures were chosen for sequencing. The CDR3 consists of 14 residues. Germline V lookup: CDR1 LNHDA, CDR2 SQIVND (reference sequence). With 3 bases clipped from V and 6 bases from J, the junction kept 0 bases outside the gene matches. Findings and limits, study-wide: Pre-surgery blood may have been undersampled, hiding some clones. Viral specificity was inferred only from CDR3 similarity; HCMV serostatus was unknown.

This TCR came from a boy under two years old with hemimegalencephaly and intractable seizures. V and J are TRBV19 and TRBJ2-1; TRBD2 matches at 12 bases. The specimen comprised peripheral blood, sampled at surgery. This CDR3 reads CASSMGLAGNEQFF. CDR3 nucleotides: TGTGCCAGTAGTATGGGACTAGCGGGCAATGAGCAGTTCTTC.